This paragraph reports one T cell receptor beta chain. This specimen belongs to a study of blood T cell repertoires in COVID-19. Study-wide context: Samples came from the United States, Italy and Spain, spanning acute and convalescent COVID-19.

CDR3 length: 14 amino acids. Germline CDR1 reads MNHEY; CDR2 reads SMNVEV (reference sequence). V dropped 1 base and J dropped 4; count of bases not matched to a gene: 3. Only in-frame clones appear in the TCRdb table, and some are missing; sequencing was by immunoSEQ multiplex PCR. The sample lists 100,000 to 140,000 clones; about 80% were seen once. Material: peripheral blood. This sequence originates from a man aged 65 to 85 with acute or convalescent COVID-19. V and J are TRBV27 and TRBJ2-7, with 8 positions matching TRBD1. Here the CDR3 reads CASSLFQGAYEQYF. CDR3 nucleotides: TGTGCCAGCAGTTTATTCCAGGGGGCTTACGAGCAGTACTTC.